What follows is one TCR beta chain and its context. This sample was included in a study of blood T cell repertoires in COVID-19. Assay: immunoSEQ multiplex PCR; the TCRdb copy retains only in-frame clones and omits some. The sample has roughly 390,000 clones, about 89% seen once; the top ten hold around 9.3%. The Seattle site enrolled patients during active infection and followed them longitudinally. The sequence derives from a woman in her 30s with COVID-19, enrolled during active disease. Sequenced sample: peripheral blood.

The CDR3 protein is CASNVQGEGNIQYF. CDR3 DNA sequence: TGTGCCAGTAACGTACAGGGAGAAGGAAACATTCAGTACTTC. This sequence joins TRBV19 and TRBJ2-4; tentatively, D is TRBD1 (6 bases). CDR3 length equals 14 residues. CDR1 is LNHDA, CDR2 SQIVND, per germline (reference sequence). Deletions cut 7 bases from V and 6 bases from J, with 16 bases between.